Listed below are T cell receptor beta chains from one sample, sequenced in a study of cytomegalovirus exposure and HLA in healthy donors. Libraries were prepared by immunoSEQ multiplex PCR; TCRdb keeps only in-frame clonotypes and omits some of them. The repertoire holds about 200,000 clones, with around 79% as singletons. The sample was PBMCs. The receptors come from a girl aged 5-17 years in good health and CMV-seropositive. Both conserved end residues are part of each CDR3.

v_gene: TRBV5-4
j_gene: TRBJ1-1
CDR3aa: CASSPPGFGGDTEAFF

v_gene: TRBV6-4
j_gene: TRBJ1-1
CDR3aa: CASRQPPGTEAFF

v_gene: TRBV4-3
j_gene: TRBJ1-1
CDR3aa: CASSGPGQGNTEAFF

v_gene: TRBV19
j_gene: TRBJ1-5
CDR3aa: CASSIPRVVNQPQHF

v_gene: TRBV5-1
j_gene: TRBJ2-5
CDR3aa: CASNEFDGRETQYF

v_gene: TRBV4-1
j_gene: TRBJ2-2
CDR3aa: CASSQDPSSGGELFF

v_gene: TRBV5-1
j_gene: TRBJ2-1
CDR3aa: CASSQDGQAIYNEQFF

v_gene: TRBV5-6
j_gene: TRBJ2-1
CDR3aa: CASSYLRLLLRDEQFF

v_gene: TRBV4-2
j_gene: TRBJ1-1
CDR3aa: CASSRPDNRETVAEAFF

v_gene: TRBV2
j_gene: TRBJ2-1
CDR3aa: CASRDLSGGAGEQFF

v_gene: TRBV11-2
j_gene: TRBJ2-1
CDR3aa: CASSSRRGVSYNEQFF

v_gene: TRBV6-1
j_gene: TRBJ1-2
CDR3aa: CASSVSGSTNYGYTF

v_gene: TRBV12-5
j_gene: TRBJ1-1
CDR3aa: CASGLGGLLGGKAFF

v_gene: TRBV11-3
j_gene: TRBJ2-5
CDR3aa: CASSLFQGSETQYF

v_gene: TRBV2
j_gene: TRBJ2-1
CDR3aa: CASQLERGGYEQFF

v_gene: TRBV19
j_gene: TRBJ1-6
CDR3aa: CASSSNRGYNSPLHF

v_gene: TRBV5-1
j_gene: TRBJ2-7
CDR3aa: CASSPRTGMDDYEQYF

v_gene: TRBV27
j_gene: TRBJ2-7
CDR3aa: CASKPTGHYEQYF

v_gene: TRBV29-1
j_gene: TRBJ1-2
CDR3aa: CSVVQNGYTF

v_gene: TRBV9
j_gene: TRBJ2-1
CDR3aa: CASSSGGTAQFF

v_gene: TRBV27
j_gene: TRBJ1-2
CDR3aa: CASSLKGYGYTF

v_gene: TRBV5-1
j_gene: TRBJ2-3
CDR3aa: CASSLEQGTDTQYF

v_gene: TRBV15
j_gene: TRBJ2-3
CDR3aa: CATSTEGDTQYF

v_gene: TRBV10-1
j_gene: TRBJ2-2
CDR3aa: CASSRTGGTGELFF

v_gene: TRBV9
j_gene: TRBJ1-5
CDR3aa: CASSVDGHRRQPQHF

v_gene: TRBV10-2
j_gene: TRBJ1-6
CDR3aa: CASSWPGGTPLHF

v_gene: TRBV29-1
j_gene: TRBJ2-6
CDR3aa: CSVIQGSGANVLTF

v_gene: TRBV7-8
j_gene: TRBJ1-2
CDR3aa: CASSAGTGGMGYTF

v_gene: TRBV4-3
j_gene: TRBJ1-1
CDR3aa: CASSQGLVRLTEAFF

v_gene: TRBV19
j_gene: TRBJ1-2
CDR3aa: CASSDRANYGYTF

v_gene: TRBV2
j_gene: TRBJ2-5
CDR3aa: CACAAYQETQYF

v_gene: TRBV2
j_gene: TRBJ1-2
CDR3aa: CASSRGQGARYTF

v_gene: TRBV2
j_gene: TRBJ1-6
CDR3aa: CASSAAGTGSRRLHF

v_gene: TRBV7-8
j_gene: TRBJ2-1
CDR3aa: CASSSIHNEQFF

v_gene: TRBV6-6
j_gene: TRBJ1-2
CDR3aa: CASSYSTAGGQDGYTF

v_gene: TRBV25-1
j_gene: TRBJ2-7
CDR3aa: CASSEGGGSSYEQYF

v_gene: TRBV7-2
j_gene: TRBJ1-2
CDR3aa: CASRRDLQVNYGYTF

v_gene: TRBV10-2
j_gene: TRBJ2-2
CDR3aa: CASSGPPVGGGGELFF

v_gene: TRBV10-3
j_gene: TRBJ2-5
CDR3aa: CAISESAGQETQYF

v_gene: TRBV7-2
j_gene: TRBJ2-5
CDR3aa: CASSLILAGVQETQYF

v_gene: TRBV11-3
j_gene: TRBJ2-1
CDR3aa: CASSPLGRSYNEQFF

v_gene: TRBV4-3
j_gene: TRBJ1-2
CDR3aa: CASSQRTGRLYGYTF